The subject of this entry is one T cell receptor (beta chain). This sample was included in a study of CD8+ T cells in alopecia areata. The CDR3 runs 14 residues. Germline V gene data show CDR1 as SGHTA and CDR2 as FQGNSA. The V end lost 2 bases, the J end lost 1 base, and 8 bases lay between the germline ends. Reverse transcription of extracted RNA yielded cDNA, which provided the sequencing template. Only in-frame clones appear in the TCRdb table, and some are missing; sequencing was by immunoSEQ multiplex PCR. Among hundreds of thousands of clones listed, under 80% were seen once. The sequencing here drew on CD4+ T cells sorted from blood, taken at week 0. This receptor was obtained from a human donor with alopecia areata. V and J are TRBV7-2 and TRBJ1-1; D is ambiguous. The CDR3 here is CASSLYVQNTEAFF. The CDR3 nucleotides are TGTGCCAGCAGCTTATATGTACAGAACACTGAAGCTTTCTTT.